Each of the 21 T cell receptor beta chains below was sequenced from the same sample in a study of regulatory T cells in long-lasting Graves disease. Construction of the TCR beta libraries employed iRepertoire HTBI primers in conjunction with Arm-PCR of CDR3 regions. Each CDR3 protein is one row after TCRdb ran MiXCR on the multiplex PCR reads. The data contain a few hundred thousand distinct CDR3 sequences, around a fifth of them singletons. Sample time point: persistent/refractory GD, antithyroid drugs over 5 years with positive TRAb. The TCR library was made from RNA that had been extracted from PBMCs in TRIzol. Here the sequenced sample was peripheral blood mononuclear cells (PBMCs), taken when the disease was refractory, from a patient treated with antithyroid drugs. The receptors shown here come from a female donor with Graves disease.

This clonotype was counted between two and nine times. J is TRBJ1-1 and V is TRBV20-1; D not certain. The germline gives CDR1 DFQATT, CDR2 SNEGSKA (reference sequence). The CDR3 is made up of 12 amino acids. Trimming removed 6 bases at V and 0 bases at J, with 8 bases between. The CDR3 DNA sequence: TGCAGTGCCCCCGGGGTGAACACTGAAGCTTTCTTT. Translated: CSAPGVNTEAFF.

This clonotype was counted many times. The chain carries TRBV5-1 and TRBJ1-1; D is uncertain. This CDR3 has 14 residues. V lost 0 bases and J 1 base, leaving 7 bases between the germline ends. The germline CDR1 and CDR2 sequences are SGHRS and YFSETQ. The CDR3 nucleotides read TGCGCCAGCAGCTTGGAAGCGGGGAACACTGAAGCTTTCTTT. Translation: CASSLEAGNTEAFF.

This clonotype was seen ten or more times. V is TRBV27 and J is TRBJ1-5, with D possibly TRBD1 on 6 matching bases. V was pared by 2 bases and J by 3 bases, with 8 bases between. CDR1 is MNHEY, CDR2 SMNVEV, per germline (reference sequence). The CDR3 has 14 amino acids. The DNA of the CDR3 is TGTGCCAGCAGTTTAGGGGGCTTCAATCAGCCCCAGCATTTT. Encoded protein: CASSLGGFNQPQHF.

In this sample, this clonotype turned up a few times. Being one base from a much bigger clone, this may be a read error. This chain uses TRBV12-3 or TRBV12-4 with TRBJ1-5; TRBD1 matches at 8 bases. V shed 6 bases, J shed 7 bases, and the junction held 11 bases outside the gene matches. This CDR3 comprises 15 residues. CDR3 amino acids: CASSPRAGGFQPQHF. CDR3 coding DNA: TGTGCCAGCAGCCCTCGGGCAGGGGGCTTCCAGCCCCAGCATTTT.

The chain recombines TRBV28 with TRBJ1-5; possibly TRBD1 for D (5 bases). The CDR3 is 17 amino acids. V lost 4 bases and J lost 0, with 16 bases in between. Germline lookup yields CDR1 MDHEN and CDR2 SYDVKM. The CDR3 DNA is TGTGCCAGCAGTTATGGGGCAGGACGGGATAGCAATCAGCCCCAGCATTTT. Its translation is CASSYGAGRDSNQPQHF. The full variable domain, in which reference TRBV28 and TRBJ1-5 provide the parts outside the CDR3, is DVKVTQSSRYLVKRTGEKVFLECVQDMDHENMFWYRQDPGLGLRLIYFSYDVKMKEKGDIPEGYSVSREKKERFSLILESASTNQTSMYLCASSYGAGRDSNQPQHFGDGTRLSIL.

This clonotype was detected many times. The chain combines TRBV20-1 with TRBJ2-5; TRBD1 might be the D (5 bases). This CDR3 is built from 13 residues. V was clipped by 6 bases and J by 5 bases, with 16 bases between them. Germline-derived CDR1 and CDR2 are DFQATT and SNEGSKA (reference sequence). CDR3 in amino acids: CSANFLGAETQYF. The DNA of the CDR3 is TGCAGTGCCAACTTTCTTGGGGCGGAGACCCAGTACTTC.

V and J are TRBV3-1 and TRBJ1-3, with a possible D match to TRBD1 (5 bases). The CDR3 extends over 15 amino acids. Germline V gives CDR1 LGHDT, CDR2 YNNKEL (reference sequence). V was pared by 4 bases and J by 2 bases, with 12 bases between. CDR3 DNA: TGTGCCAGCAGCCTGGGGGGAGCTCCTGGAAACACCATATATTTT. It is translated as CASSLGGAPGNTIYF.

CDR3: CASSPRDYDRETQYF. The CDR3, as DNA: TGTGCCAGCAGCCCTCGGGACTACGATAGAGAGACCCAGTACTTC. J is TRBJ2-5 and V is TRBV3-1; 7 bases line up with TRBD2. The V segment lost 4 bases and the J segment 4 bases; nucleotides outside the gene matches: 9. The V gene's germline CDR1 is LGHDT and CDR2 YNNKEL (reference sequence). The CDR3 consists of 15 residues.

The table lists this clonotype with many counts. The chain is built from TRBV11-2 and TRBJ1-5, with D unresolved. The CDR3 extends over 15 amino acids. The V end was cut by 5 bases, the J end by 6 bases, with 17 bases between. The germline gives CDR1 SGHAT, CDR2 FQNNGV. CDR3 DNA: TGTGCCAGCAGCAGCGACCGCGGGCATGGTCAGCCCCAGCATTTT. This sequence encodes CASSSDRGHGQPQHF.

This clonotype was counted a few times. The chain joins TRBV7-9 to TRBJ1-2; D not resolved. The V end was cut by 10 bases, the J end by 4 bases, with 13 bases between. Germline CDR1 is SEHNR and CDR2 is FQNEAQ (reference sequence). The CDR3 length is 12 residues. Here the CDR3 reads CANAPSFYGYTF. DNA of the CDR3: TGTGCCAACGCGCCCTCTTTCTATGGCTACACCTTC.

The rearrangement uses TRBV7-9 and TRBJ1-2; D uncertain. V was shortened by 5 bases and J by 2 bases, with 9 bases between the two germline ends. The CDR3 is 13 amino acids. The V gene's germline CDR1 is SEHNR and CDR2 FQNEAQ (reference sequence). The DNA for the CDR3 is TGTGCCAGCAGCCACGAGTTGAACTATGGCTACACCTTC. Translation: CASSHELNYGYTF.

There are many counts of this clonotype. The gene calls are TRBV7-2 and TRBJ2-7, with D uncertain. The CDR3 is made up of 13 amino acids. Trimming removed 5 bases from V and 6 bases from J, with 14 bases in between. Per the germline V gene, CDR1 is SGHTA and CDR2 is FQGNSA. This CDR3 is CASSILKISEQYF. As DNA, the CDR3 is TGTGCCAGCAGCATCCTCAAGATTTCCGAGCAGTACTTC.

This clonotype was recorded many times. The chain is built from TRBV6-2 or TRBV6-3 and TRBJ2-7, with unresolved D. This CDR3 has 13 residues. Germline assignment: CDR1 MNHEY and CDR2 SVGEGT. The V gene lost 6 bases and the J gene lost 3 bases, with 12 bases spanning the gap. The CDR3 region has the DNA TGTGCCAGCAGCCAACGCGATAACTACGAGCAGTACTTC. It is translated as CASSQRDNYEQYF.

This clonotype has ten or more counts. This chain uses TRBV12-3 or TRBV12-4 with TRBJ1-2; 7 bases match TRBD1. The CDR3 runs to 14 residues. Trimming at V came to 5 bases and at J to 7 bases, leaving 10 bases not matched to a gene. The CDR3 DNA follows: TGTGCCAGCAGTCCCTGGGACAGCCCTGGTGGCTACACCTTC. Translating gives CASSPWDSPGGYTF.

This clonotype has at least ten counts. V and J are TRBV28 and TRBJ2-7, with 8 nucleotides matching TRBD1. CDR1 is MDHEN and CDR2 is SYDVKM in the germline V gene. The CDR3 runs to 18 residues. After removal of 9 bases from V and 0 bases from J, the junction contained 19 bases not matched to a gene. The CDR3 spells CASTPGQGALGGSYEQYF. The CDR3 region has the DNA TGTGCCAGTACCCCAGGACAGGGTGCCCTCGGGGGCTCCTACGAGCAGTACTTC.

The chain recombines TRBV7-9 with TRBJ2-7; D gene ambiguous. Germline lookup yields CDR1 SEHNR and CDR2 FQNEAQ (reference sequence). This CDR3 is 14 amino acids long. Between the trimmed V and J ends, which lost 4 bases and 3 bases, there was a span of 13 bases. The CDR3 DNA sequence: TGTGCCAGCAGCTCGATTCGACATTTCTACGAGCAGTACTTC. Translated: CASSSIRHFYEQYF.

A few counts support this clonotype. CDR3 coding DNA: TGCGCCAGCAGCTTGGAGGAGGTTAGGGATGAGCAGTTCTTC. Its protein is CASSLEEVRDEQFF. This chain connects TRBV5-1 to TRBJ2-1; weak D call: TRBD2 (5 bases). This CDR3 contains 14 residues. Germline V lookup: CDR1 SGHRS, CDR2 YFSETQ. V was pared by 0 bases and J by 8 bases, with 12 bases between.

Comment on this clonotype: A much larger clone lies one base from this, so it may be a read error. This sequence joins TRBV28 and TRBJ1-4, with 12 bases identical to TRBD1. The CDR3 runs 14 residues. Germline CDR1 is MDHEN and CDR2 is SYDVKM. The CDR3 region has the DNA TGTGCCAGCAGTTCGGGACAGGGGGCTGAAGAACTGTTTTTT. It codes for CASSSGQGAEELFF. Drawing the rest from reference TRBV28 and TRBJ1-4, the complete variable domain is DVKVTQSSRYLVKRTGEKVFLECVQDMDHENMFWYRQDPGLGLRLIYFSYDVKMKEKGDIPEGYSVSREKKERFSLILESASTNQTSMYLCASSSGQGAEELFFGSGTQLSVL.

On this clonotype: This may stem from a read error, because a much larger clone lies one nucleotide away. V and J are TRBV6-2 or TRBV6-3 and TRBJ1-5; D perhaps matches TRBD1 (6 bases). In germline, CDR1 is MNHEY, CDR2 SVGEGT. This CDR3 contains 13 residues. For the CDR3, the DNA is TGTGTCAGCAGTTATCAGACAGGTCAGCCCCAGCATTTT. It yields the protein CVSSYQTGQPQHF.

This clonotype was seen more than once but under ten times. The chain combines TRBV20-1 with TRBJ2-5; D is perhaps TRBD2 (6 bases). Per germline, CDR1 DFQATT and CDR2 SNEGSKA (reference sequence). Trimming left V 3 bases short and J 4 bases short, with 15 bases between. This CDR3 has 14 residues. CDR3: CSASRDSRGETQYF. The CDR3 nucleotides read TGCAGTGCTAGCAGGGACTCGCGGGGAGAGACCCAGTACTTC.

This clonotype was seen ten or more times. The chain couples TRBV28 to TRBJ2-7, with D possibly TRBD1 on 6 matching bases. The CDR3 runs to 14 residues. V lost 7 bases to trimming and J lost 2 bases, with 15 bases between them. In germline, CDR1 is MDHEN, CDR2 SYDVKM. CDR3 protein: CASTTLGATYEQYF. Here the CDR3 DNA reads TGTGCCAGCACCACTCTGGGGGCAACCTACGAGCAGTACTTC.